The clone carrying this T cell receptor (beta chain) was seen ten or more times. What it binds is not known. V lost 7 bases and J 1 base, leaving 8 bases between the germline ends. The CDR3 length is 12 residues. Germline CDR1 reads SNHLY; CDR2 reads FYNNEI. Researchers made TCR cDNA using 5'RACE template switching, and this step added a universal primer site and UMIs. TCRdb re-called the 5' RACE reads with MiXCR, one entry per CDR3 protein. The data show hundreds of thousands of distinct CDR3 sequences, around 6.4% seen once. The data derive from a study of T cells after yellow fever vaccination. Study-level information: Where fractions had low cell numbers, libraries were prepared from them with the SMART-Seq v4 Ultra Low Input RNA kit.

Study-level results: Post-booster repertoires contained most primary-vaccination clones again (roughly 96% CD4, about 90% CD8). Weaker in magnitude, the secondary response showed a faster peak on day 5 versus 15.

Sequences were derived from PBMCs, sampled 5 days after the yellow fever booster vaccination. The chain is built from TRBV2 and TRBJ2-7; D may be TRBD1 (5 bases). The receptor was derived from a young man who received the YFV17D yellow fever vaccine. The CDR3 region is CASKRQSYEQYF. CDR3 sequence (DNA): TGTGCCAGCAAACGACAGTCCTACGAGCAGTACTTC.